This T cell receptor beta chain was observed in a study of cytomegalovirus exposure and HLA in healthy donors. Study-wide results and limits: In vitro, three CMV-associated chains proved specific for CMV antigens.

Germline CDR1 reads SSHAT; CDR2 reads FNYEAQ (reference sequence). The CDR3 runs to 16 residues. Notes on this clone: What it recognizes is unknown. One junction end disagrees with the germline gene, perhaps due to a read error.

Here immunoSEQ multiplex PCR was the method, and the copy in TCRdb shows in-frame clones only, minus some. The table includes nearly 200,000 clones, 80% to 90% detected once. The sequence was collected from a woman younger than 45 in good health and CMV-seropositive. Sequenced input: PBMCs. The V gene is TRBV7-7, the J gene TRBJ2-2, with 7 positions matching TRBD1. This CDR3 reads CASSLSHRGNTGELFF. CDR3 in DNA: TGTGCTAGCAGCTTATCACACAGGGGTAACACCGGGGAGCTGTTTTTT.